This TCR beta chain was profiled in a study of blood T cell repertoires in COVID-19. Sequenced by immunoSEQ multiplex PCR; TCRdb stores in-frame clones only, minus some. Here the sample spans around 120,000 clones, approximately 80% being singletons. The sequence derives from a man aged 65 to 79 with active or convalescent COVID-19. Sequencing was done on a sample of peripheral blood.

CDR3 in DNA: TGTGCCAGCAAAGAGGAGGGACCCCAGCCCCAGCATTTT. As protein: CASKEEGPQPQHF. The rearrangement uses TRBV28 and TRBJ1-5; D might be TRBD1 (5 bases). The ends were cut back, 7 bases at V and 7 bases at J, with 14 bases in the middle. The CDR3 consists of 13 residues. The germline gives CDR1 MDHEN, CDR2 SYDVKM.